This T cell receptor beta chain originates from a study of blood T cell repertoires in COVID-19. As for the study in general: Specimens from acute and convalescent COVID-19 originated in the United States, Italy and Spain. Sample material is recorded as cDNA or gDNA derived from T cells, B-cell-depleted T cells, or PBMCs.

Trimming stripped 0 bases from V and 0 bases from J, with 8 bases between. This CDR3 region has 15 residues. Germline loops: CDR1 SGHRS, CDR2 YFSETQ. This clone was seen once. A Seattle source enrolled patients during active infection and followed them longitudinally. How the authors handled the data: Amplified reference gene primers provided the basis for estimating nucleated cell counts. The data were produced by immunoSEQ multiplex PCR, yet TCRdb's version contains in-frame clones alone and is incomplete. That table is the source of V, J and clone size, and D and trimming were worked out from the DNA. Of 150,000 to 250,000 clones listed, less than 95% are singletons.

The source of this sequence is a man aged 25-45 years with COVID-19, enrolled during active disease. Sequenced input: peripheral blood. This chain connects TRBV5-1 to TRBJ2-3; D might be TRBD2 (5 bases). Written as DNA, the CDR3 is TGCGCCAGCAGCTTGGCCGGGGATAGCACAGATACGCAGTATTTT. Amino acid sequence: CASSLAGDSTDTQYF.